The rows below give T cell receptor beta chains drawn from one sample of a study of blood T cells in healthy people across ages. MiXCR was run by TCRdb on the 5' RACE reads, yielding one entry per CDR3 protein. Among fewer than 1,000,000 distinct CDR3 sequences listed, under 55% were seen once. The sequencing input was blood. The receptors were sampled from a man aged 55 to 70 in good health. Both conserved end residues are part of each CDR3. Fields, in order: V gene, J gene, D gene, clone size, CDR3 protein. D genes are given only for firm matches. Rows may omit the clone size; those that give it use once, few, many or a size class.

>TRBV5-1|TRBJ1-1|NA|NA
CASSASTTANTEAFF
>TRBV15|TRBJ2-1|NA|NA
CATSRDQPTREQFF
>TRBV6-1|TRBJ1-5|NA|NA
CASSVTGWGQPQHF
>TRBV5-4|NA|TRBD1|NA
CASSSGTGNSEQYF
>TRBV20-1|TRBJ2-6|NA|NA
CSAPGQLLSGANVLTF
>TRBV6-6|TRBJ2-1|NA|few
CASIESPTPWGEQFF
>TRBV29-1|TRBJ2-7|NA|many
CSVDEGNEQYF
>TRBV30|NA|NA|NA
CAWSDVHNEQYF
>TRBV7-8|TRBJ2-7|TRBD2|NA
CASSPRTSGGASYEQYF
>TRBV27|TRBJ2-1|NA|NA
CASSFEGNEQFF
>TRBV7-3|TRBJ1-1|NA|once
CASSPYRVGMTEAFF
>TRBV18|TRBJ2-5|TRBD2|NA
CASSPDSKRGGAETQYF
>TRBV29-1|TRBJ2-5|TRBD2|many
CSVETSGETQYF
>TRBV12-3/TRBV12-4|TRBJ2-1|NA|few
CASSNLGGSYNEQFF
>TRBV6-5|TRBJ2-7|TRBD1|NA
CASSYSGQVHPYEQYF
>TRBV6-2/TRBV6-3|TRBJ1-1|NA|NA
CASSYAAGGTEAFF
>TRBV27|TRBJ2-1|TRBD2|NA
CASSYLAGGGEQFF
>TRBV25-1|NA|TRBD2|few
CASSESGVSYEQYF
>TRBV6-2/TRBV6-3|TRBJ1-5|NA|NA
CATGVDNQPQHF
>TRBV5-1|TRBJ2-1|TRBD1|few
CASSIGQGAVNEQFF
>TRBV7-2|TRBJ2-1|TRBD1|NA
CASSTTGGLGLGEQFF
>TRBV7-9|TRBJ2-3|NA|few
CASSLGVLGPSTDTQYF
>TRBV7-2|TRBJ2-7|NA|NA
CASSQRQKLSSYNEQYF
>TRBV2|TRBJ2-1|NA|NA
CASSLAGNGNEQFF
>TRBV7-9|TRBJ2-3|NA|NA
CASSPPGGTDTQYF
>TRBV6-6|TRBJ2-7|NA|few
CASSYVESYEQYF
>TRBV6-2/TRBV6-3|TRBJ2-4|TRBD2|few
CASSYSVGLDSNIQYF
>TRBV25-1|TRBJ2-3|TRBD2|NA
CASSQPIAGGVTDTQYF
>TRBV18|TRBJ2-7|NA|few
CASSNPDESSYEQYF
>TRBV20-1|TRBJ2-7|NA|NA
CSAKGGSGSYEQYF
>TRBV20-1|TRBJ2-3|TRBD2|NA
CSATSGGNVDTQYF
>TRBV4-1|TRBJ1-6|NA|NA
CASSQEAGQYNSPLHF
>TRBV6-2/TRBV6-3|TRBJ2-7|NA|few
CASSYGGLYYEQYF
>TRBV7-2|TRBJ2-1|TRBD2|few
CASSSLRSGGAGNEQFF
>TRBV29-1|TRBJ2-1|TRBD1|few
CSVEGRGRWEQFF
>TRBV12-3/TRBV12-4|TRBJ1-5|NA|NA
CASRSTGLNQPQHF
>TRBV10-3|TRBJ2-3|TRBD2|NA
CAISESKASGSTDTQYF
>TRBV5-6|TRBJ2-1|TRBD1|NA
CASNPSWDRGLIGGNEQFF
>TRBV12-3/TRBV12-4|TRBJ1-2|NA|few
CASSTTLRYGYTF
>TRBV20-1|TRBJ2-4|NA|NA
CSAFPGLAKNIQYF
>TRBV11-2|TRBJ2-5|NA|few
CASSLGTGPLAQQYF
>TRBV5-1|TRBJ1-5|NA|NA
CASLPRGRREYQPQHF
>TRBV3-1|TRBJ1-6|NA|NA
CASSQDSGFPNSPLHF
>TRBV7-9|TRBJ2-7|NA|NA
CASSLLGRSSYEQYF